One and the same sample provided the 20 T cell receptor beta chains below, sequenced in a study. TCRdb re-called the 5' RACE reads with MiXCR, one entry per CDR3 protein. The table includes nearly 55,000 distinct CDR3 sequences, over 20% detected once. Sequenced input: tumor-infiltrating naive CD4+ T cells sorted from the breast tumor. Subset meaning: naive CD4+ T cells, CD4+CD45RA+CD25-. Every receptor here comes from a female donor with breast cancer.

V usage is TRBV5-1 and J usage is TRBJ2-7; D remains unclear. The CDR3 has 14 amino acids. Germline CDR1 and CDR2: SGHRS and YFSETQ. V shed 0 bases and J shed 2 bases, with 9 bases lying between them. As DNA, the CDR3 is TGCGCCAGCAGCTTGGAGTTTACAGCCTACGAGCAGTACTTC. Translating gives CASSLEFTAYEQYF.

This clonotype has only a few counts. V and J are TRBV10-3 and TRBJ2-7; D possibly corresponds to TRBD1 (5 bases). Trimming removed 4 bases from V and 7 bases from J, with 23 bases in between. CDR3 length: 16 amino acids. Germline CDR1 ENHRY, CDR2 SYGVKD. The CDR3 loop reads CAISVDDMGLPREQYF. The CDR3 DNA reads TGTGCCATCAGTGTGGACGACATGGGGCTTCCAAGGGAGCAGTACTTC.

This clonotype was counted many times. V is TRBV6-5 and J is TRBJ1-2; the D gene is possibly TRBD1 (5 bases). V lost 7 bases to trimming and J lost 0 bases, with 18 bases between them. CDR1 and CDR2 from the germline V gene are MNHEY and SVGAGI. CDR3 length: 16 amino acids. This chain's CDR3 is CASTKVQGYSNYGYTF. The CDR3, as DNA: TGTGCCAGCACGAAAGTGCAGGGCTATTCTAACTATGGCTACACCTTC.

This clonotype showed up many times. CDR3: CASSPRGAREAFF. DNA for the CDR3: TGTGCCAGCAGCCCGCGGGGGGCAAGAGAAGCTTTCTTT. The chain carries TRBV7-8 and TRBJ1-1; possible D gene TRBD1, 6 bases. The CDR3 runs 13 residues. CDR1 SGHVS and CDR2 FQNEAQ come from the germline V gene. V was pared by 5 bases and J by 8 bases, with 15 bases between. Full variable domain (remainder filled in from reference TRBV7-8 and TRBJ1-1): GAGVSQSPRYKVAKRGQDVALRCDPISGHVSLFWYQQALGQGPEFLTYFQNEAQLDKSGLPSDRFFAERPEGSVSTLKIQRTQQEDSAVYLCASSPRGAREAFFGQGTRLTVV.

This clonotype came up a few times. The chain recombines TRBV7-8 with TRBJ1-4; TRBD1 matches 9 bases. With 0 bases clipped from V and 5 bases from J, the junction kept 7 bases outside the gene matches. The CDR3 is made up of 17 amino acids. CDR1 and CDR2 (germline): SGHVS, FQNEAQ. In DNA, the CDR3 is TGTGCCAGCAGCTTAGCCTTCTACAGGGGGCGAAATGAAAAACTGTTTTTT. It is translated as CASSLAFYRGRNEKLFF.

The V and J genes are TRBV5-4 and TRBJ2-7; weak D call: TRBD1 (6 bases). Germline values: CDR1 SGHNT, CDR2 YYREEE (reference sequence). Trimming cost V 4 bases and J 3 bases, with 17 bases left between them. This CDR3 is built from 15 residues. CDR3 sequence (DNA): TGTGCCAGCAGCCGTTTAATAGGACAGATCTACGAGCAGTACTTC. It specifies CASSRLIGQIYEQYF.

This clonotype was detected only a few times. V is TRBV20-1 and J is TRBJ1-2; no definite D call. In germline, CDR1 is DFQATT, CDR2 SNEGSKA (reference sequence). This CDR3 is built from 16 residues. Trimming removed 0 bases from V and 4 bases from J, with 18 bases in between. CDR3 residues: CSARDGSPSGSYGYTF. CDR3 nucleotides: TGCAGTGCTAGAGATGGGAGCCCCTCTGGGAGCTATGGCTACACCTTC.

This clonotype was counted only a few times. The chain uses TRBV30 and TRBJ2-3, with D perhaps TRBD1 or TRBD2 (5 bases each). The V gene's germline CDR1 is GTSNPN and CDR2 SVGIG (reference sequence). This CDR3 comprises 13 residues. Trimming pared 3 bases from V and 0 bases from J, leaving 7 bases between. Here the CDR3 reads CAWRGPSTDTQYF. Written as DNA, the CDR3 is TGTGCCTGGAGGGGACCGAGCACAGATACGCAGTATTTT.

This sequence joins TRBV7-2 and TRBJ1-5, with D possibly matching TRBD1 (6 bases). Trimming cost V 5 bases and J 3 bases, with 14 bases left between them. The V gene's germline CDR1 is SGHTA and CDR2 FQGNSA. The CDR3 contains 15 residues. The CDR3 coding sequence is TGTGCCAGCAGCCTTGTACAGGGAAACAATCAGCCCCAGCATTTT. This translates into CASSLVQGNNQPQHF.

The sample holds a few counts of this clonotype. The V and J genes are TRBV20-1 and TRBJ1-5; 8 positions match TRBD1. After removal of 5 bases from V and 4 bases from J, the junction contained 10 bases not matched to a gene. The CDR3 loop spans 15 amino acids. Germline loops: CDR1 DFQATT, CDR2 SNEGSKA (reference sequence). The CDR3 region has the DNA TGCAGTGCTCATACAGGGACAGGCCGGAATCAGCCCCAGCATTTT. Residues: CSAHTGTGRNQPQHF.

This chain links TRBV5-1 with TRBJ1-6; 9 nucleotides line up with TRBD1. Germline CDR1 is SGHRS and CDR2 is YFSETQ. The V and J ends lost 4 bases and 8 bases, in that order; junction bases with no gene match: 7. This CDR3 spans 15 amino acids. CDR3 in amino acids: CASSLGQGKYSPLHF. CDR3 coding DNA: TGCGCCAGCAGCCTGGGACAGGGAAAGTATTCACCCCTCCACTTT.

This clonotype came up many times. The chain is built from TRBV29-1 and TRBJ2-1; 8 bases are a match to TRBD1. The J segment lost 5 bases and the V segment lost 4 bases, leaving 4 bases of the junction unmatched. Per the germline V gene, CDR1 is SQVTM and CDR2 is ANQGSEA. This CDR3 region has 13 residues. CDR3 nucleotide sequence: TGCAGCGTTGGGACAGGGAAGAACAATGAGCAGTTCTTC. This encodes CSVGTGKNNEQFF.

The genes are TRBV29-1 and TRBJ2-3; D is undetermined. Looked up from germline, CDR1 is SQVTM and CDR2 is ANQGSEA. The CDR3 spans 15 residues. Deletions cut 1 base from V and 0 bases from J, with 11 bases between. This CDR3 reads CSVEVPASSTDTQYF. CDR3 nucleotides: TGCAGCGTTGAAGTACCGGCGTCGAGCACAGATACGCAGTATTTT.

Only a few counts were recorded for this clonotype. The genes are TRBV7-2 and TRBJ2-6; D uncertain. With 5 bases removed from V and 1 base from J, the gap between germline ends came to 9 bases. In germline, CDR1 is SGHTA, CDR2 FQGNSA. The CDR3 has 15 residues. CDR3 nucleotides: TGTGCCAGCAGCGCCGGCCGTTCTGGGGCCAACGTCCTGACTTTC. It translates to CASSAGRSGANVLTF.

J is TRBJ1-6 and V is TRBV10-2, with 10 nucleotides matching TRBD1. The CDR3 is made up of 15 amino acids. The ends lost 2 bases at V and 9 bases at J; junction bases unmatched: 4. Germline V gives CDR1 WSHSY, CDR2 SAAADI. CDR3 DNA sequence: TGCGCCAGCAGTGAGGTGGGACAGGGGACTTCACCCCTCCACTTT. It translates to CASSEVGQGTSPLHF.

This clonotype was found many times. The chain links TRBV7-2 to TRBJ2-5; tentative D call: TRBD2 (5 bases). Germline lookup yields CDR1 SGHTA and CDR2 FQGNSA. This CDR3 has 12 residues. CDR3 amino acids: CSYRGRYPTQYF. CDR3 DNA: TGTAGCTACCGAGGGCGGTATCCGACCCAGTACTTC.

This clonotype was detected a few times. The CDR3 DNA is TGTGCCAGCAGCCCAGCCTCCGGACAGGGAGACATTCAGTACTTC. It codes for CASSPASGQGDIQYF. This chain joins TRBV7-2 and TRBJ2-4; 8 bases match TRBD1. The CDR3 is 15 amino acids. CDR1 and CDR2 from the germline V gene are SGHTA and FQGNSA. V dropped 5 bases and J dropped 8; count of bases not matched to a gene: 11. Drawing the rest from reference TRBV7-2 and TRBJ2-4, the complete variable domain is GAGVSQSPSNKVTEKGKDVELRCDPISGHTALYWYRQSLGQGLEFLIYFQGNSAPDKSGLPSDRFSAERTGGSVSTLTIQRTQQEDSAVYLCASSPASGQGDIQYFGAGTRLSVL.

The gene calls are TRBV11-2 and TRBJ2-7, with 9 nucleotides matching TRBD1. The CDR3 has 17 amino acids. V lost 2 bases to trimming and J lost 5 bases; unmatched junction nucleotides: 13. The germline V gene encodes CDR1 SGHAT and CDR2 FQNNGV. In DNA form, the CDR3 reads TGTGCCAGCAGCTTATCCCCTCTTGGGACAGGGAACGACGAGCAGTACTTC. Its translation: CASSLSPLGTGNDEQYF. Based on the CDR3 plus reference TRBV11-2 and TRBJ2-7, the full variable domain is EAGVAQSPRYKIIEKRQSVAFWCNPISGHATLYWYQQILGQGPKLLIQFQNNGVVDDSQLPKDRFSAERLKGVDSTLKIQPAKLEDSAVYLCASSLSPLGTGNDEQYFGPGTRLTVT.

The chain carries TRBV5-1 and TRBJ2-5; the match to TRBD1 covers 7 bases. From germline, CDR1 is SGHRS and CDR2 YFSETQ. J was trimmed by 4 bases and V by 4 bases; bases with no gene match: 1. This CDR3 is 12 amino acids long. The CDR3 region is CASSRQGETQYF. The CDR3, as DNA: TGCGCCAGCAGCCGACAGGGAGAGACCCAGTACTTC.

The sample holds many counts of this clonotype. This sequence joins TRBV5-1 and TRBJ2-1; the match to TRBD2 covers 8 bases. This CDR3 region has 15 residues. Unmatched junction bases numbered 8, after V lost 4 bases and J lost 5 bases. Germline-derived CDR1 and CDR2 are SGHRS and YFSETQ. In nucleotides, the CDR3 is TGCGCCAGCAGCCCGGCGACTAGCGTCAACAATGAGCAGTTCTTC. It codes for CASSPATSVNNEQFF.